This is a list of T cell receptor beta chains from one sample in a study of T-cell reconstitution after alpha-beta-depleted transplantation in children. TCRdb called the PCR reads again in MiXCR, with one record for every CDR3 protein. The table has 100,000 or so distinct CDR3 sequences, 23% seen once. Sequencing was performed on PBMCs, taken before TCRalphabeta/CD19-depleted stem cell transplant. Receptors were obtained from a boy aged 2-9 years with acute lymphoblastic leukemia, due to receive a stem cell transplant. Each CDR3 is given with its conserved first and last residue. Fields, in order: V gene, J gene, clone size, CDR3 protein. Clone size is stated in some rows and not others, as once, few, many or a class when expanded.

>TRBV28|TRBJ2-1|NA
CASSPRGLASYNEQFF
>TRBV12-3/TRBV12-4|TRBJ2-3|few
CASSSPGQGTDTQYF
>TRBV7-2|TRBJ1-2|NA
CASSLALSAYGYTF
>TRBV20-1|TRBJ2-1|few
CSATRRGNEQFF
>TRBV5-1|TRBJ2-7|NA
CASSFDGGSPTTIYEQYF
>TRBV28|TRBJ1-1|few
CASKLGGNTEAFF
>TRBV3-1|TRBJ2-7|many
CASSQGARTSGIPGSYEQYF
>TRBV5-5|TRBJ2-7|many
CASSPDVHGGEQYF
>TRBV7-8|TRBJ2-3|many
CASSLIPLAAHPYF
>TRBV5-5|TRBJ1-4|NA
CASSIGTGFEKLFF
>TRBV4-1|TRBJ1-3|NA
CASSQEGTPTIYF
>TRBV20-1|TRBJ1-1|few
CSAIDRGNMNTEAFF
>TRBV7-2|TRBJ2-3|few
CASTSQLAGLTDTQYF
>TRBV15|TRBJ1-1|many
CATSRDLHRGNEAFF
>TRBV27|TRBJ2-1|NA
CASSLSPSGGSYNEQFF
>TRBV5-1|TRBJ2-1|NA
CASRLRPSGGLSSYNEQFF
>TRBV27|TRBJ1-2|NA
CASSPTGAKPNYGYTF
>TRBV6-1|TRBJ1-2|many
CASSGQPGRRNYGYTF
>TRBV7-8|TRBJ2-7|once
CASSPSPRSYEQYF
>TRBV5-1|TRBJ2-1|NA
CASSRRTGGKDYNEQFF
>TRBV5-6|TRBJ1-1|NA
CASSSLWGGTEAFF
>TRBV7-2|TRBJ2-7|NA
CASSLGTSGSEQYF
>TRBV12-3/TRBV12-4|TRBJ2-3|few
CASSFLAGGVSTDTQYF
>TRBV12-3/TRBV12-4|TRBJ2-7|many
CASSLGLFGEQYF
>TRBV5-1|TRBJ1-1|NA
CASSLREGATEAFF
>TRBV7-2|TRBJ2-1|many
CASSEIYNEQFF
>TRBV5-5|TRBJ1-2|few
CASSLVGDDLGGYTF
>TRBV20-1|TRBJ2-1|NA
CSARGVGWAGYNEQFF
>TRBV27|TRBJ2-1|NA
CASKDRFRDEQFF
>TRBV27|TRBJ2-5|many
CASSLVLGSGEGETQYF
>TRBV20-1|TRBJ2-7|few
CSAPDETPEQYF
>TRBV4-3|TRBJ2-5|medium-sized
CASSQDTGYSGTQYF
>TRBV7-8|TRBJ2-3|NA
CASSLGGATDTQYF
>TRBV29-1|TRBJ2-2|few
CSASRAGRGTGELFF
>TRBV20-1|TRBJ2-2|NA
CSARDRRRGIIGELFF
>TRBV12-3/TRBV12-4|TRBJ2-1|NA
CASTSLLPPFNEQFF
>TRBV5-1|TRBJ1-2|NA
CASRDDRNYGYTF
>TRBV6-4|TRBJ2-3|few
CASSDSGTSGDTQYF
>TRBV7-2|TRBJ2-1|few
CASSLGGRLYNEQFF
>TRBV2|TRBJ2-7|many
CASSPLAGAGIYEQYF
>TRBV20-1|TRBJ2-3|NA
CSARDPSRTDTQYF